This TCR beta chain stems from a study of T cell responses to AZD1222 COVID-19 vaccine. V dropped 5 bases and J dropped 9 bases, with 19 bases sitting between them. The CDR3 totals 14 residues. Germline CDR1 reads SGHTA; CDR2 reads FQGNSA. Profiled with immunoSEQ multiplex PCR; TCRdb holds only in-frame clones, not every one. This sample has over 130,000 clones; approximately 94% occur once, and the top ten carry roughly 1.3%. General study points: A reported finding is that nearly half of spike-specific TCRs target unmutated variant regions. The study found Spike-specific TCR breadth and depth rose after two AZD1222 doses. It was only after the peak T cell response that any repertoires were sampled. At baseline, seropositivity was found in only six or seven AZD1222 recipients.

Turning to this clone: Its specificity is unknown.

The sequence came from an adult in good health. The chain uses TRBV7-2 and TRBJ1-1; D remains unclear. The sample was peripheral blood, taken on day 0 of AZD1222 vaccination. CDR3 nucleotide sequence: TGTGCCAGCAGCCCGAGGACGGAACGTATTCAAGCTTTCTTT. It encodes CASSPRTERIQAFF. The full variable domain, completed using reference TRBV7-2 and TRBJ1-1, is GAGVSQSPSNKVTEKGKDVELRCDPISGHTALYWYRQSLGQGLEFLIYFQGNSAPDKSGLPSDRFSAERTGGSVSTLTIQRTQQEDSAVYLCASSPRTERIQAFFGQGTRLTVV.